This T cell receptor beta chain was sequenced for a study of blood T cells in healthy people across ages. The authors ran a second PCR of roughly 6 to 12 cycles using a sample-barcoded 5' primer and a J-beta primer mix. The template-switch adaptor, which had 12 random nucleotides, put a tag on each cDNA molecule. TCRdb re-derived calls from the 5' RACE reads in MiXCR, one entry per CDR3 protein. The table lists 1.5 million to 2 million distinct CDR3 sequences, roughly 49% of them singletons, with approximately 2.1% in the top ten. This receptor was identified in a woman in her thirties or forties in good health. The sequenced sample was blood.

CDR3 loop: CASSQRTEFYGYTF. Here the CDR3 DNA reads TGTGCCAGCAGCCAACGAACAGAGTTCTATGGCTACACCTTC. The rearrangement joins TRBV3-1 to TRBJ1-2, with unresolved D. The CDR3 is 14 amino acids. Trimming took 2 bases from V and 4 from J, leaving 11 bases between them. From germline, CDR1 is LGHDT and CDR2 YNNKEL (reference sequence).